These 32 T cell receptor beta chains share one sample of origin, sequenced in a study of read filtering for tumor transcriptome and immune sequencing. Molecular barcoded adaptors covering alpha/delta and beta/gamma chains were used on roughly 400 ng RNA. TCRdb re-called the reads with MiXCR, one entry per CDR3 protein. The sample includes 39,000 or so distinct CDR3 sequences, under 15% seen only once; the top ten take approximately 31%. Sequencing used a population of CD138-negative cells sorted from bone marrow. The receptors come from a donor at least 40 years old with multiple myeloma.

This clonotype has ten or more counts. The rearrangement uses TRBV19 and TRBJ2-5; a weak D match, TRBD1 (5 bases). Germline CDR1 and CDR2: LNHDA and SQIVND (reference sequence). This CDR3 has 13 residues. Trimming stripped 6 bases from V and 1 base from J, with 9 bases between. The CDR3 region has the DNA TGTGCCAGTAGGAACAGGATCCAAGAGACCCAGTACTTC. This translates into CASRNRIQETQYF.

This clonotype was detected many times. The chain employs TRBV11-2 and TRBJ2-7; weak D call: TRBD2 (6 bases). Trimming cost V 5 bases and J 3 bases, with 20 bases left between them. Germline V lookup: CDR1 SGHAT, CDR2 FQNNGV. CDR3 length: 16 residues. Written as DNA, the CDR3 is TGTGCCAGCAGCCCAGAATGGGGCGGGAAGGGCTACGAGCAGTACTTC. Translated, it gives CASSPEWGGKGYEQYF.

Ten or more counts support this clonotype. This chain connects TRBV19 to TRBJ1-5, with 8 bases matching TRBD1. The ends lost 6 bases at V and 5 bases at J; junction bases unmatched: 15. Germline V CDR1 and CDR2: LNHDA, SQIVND (reference sequence). The CDR3 extends over 17 amino acids. The CDR3 is CASSAGQGRPWDQPQHF. CDR3 nucleotide sequence: TGTGCCAGTAGCGCTGGACAGGGTCGTCCTTGGGATCAGCCCCAGCATTTT. Combining the CDR3 with reference TRBV19 and TRBJ1-5 gives the whole variable domain DGGITQSPKYLFRKEGQNVTLSCEQNLNHDAMYWYRQDPGQGLRLIYYSQIVNDFQKGDIAEGYSVSREKKESFPLTVTSAQKNPTAFYLCASSAGQGRPWDQPQHFGDGTRLSIL.

This clonotype was detected ten times or more. The V call is TRBV21-1, the J call TRBJ2-1; the D call TRBD1 from the table was never checked on the DNA. TRBV21-1 is described as a pseudogene. The CDR3 is made up of 18 amino acids. The CDR3 region is CASSKLRDKPTGHNEQFF. The CDR3 DNA is TGTGCCAGCAGCAAACTCCGGGACAAACCAACTGGTCACAATGAGCAGTTCTTC.

This clonotype has at least ten counts. V gene TRBV20-1 combines with J gene TRBJ2-3, with 13 positions matching TRBD2. Losses at the gene ends were 2 bases for V and 4 bases for J; bases not matched to a gene: 9. The CDR3 covers 17 residues. CDR1 DFQATT and CDR2 SNEGSKA come from the germline V gene (reference sequence). CDR3 residues: CSARLPWTSGSPDTQYF. The CDR3 bases are TGCAGTGCTAGACTACCATGGACTAGCGGGAGCCCAGATACGCAGTATTTT.

This clonotype was picked up many times. The chain joins TRBV7-2 to TRBJ2-5; the D is unclear. This CDR3 contains 15 residues. Trimming cost V 3 bases and J 1 base, with 12 bases left between them. The germline V gene has CDR1 SGHTA and CDR2 FQGNSA. The CDR3 sequence: CASSFLWGLQETQYF. The CDR3 bases are TGTGCCAGCAGCTTCTTGTGGGGTCTCCAAGAGACCCAGTACTTC.

This clonotype has at least ten counts. This chain uses TRBV25-1 with TRBJ2-7, with D perhaps matching TRBD1 (6 bases). V lost 3 bases, J lost 5 bases, and 11 bases lay in between. The CDR3 consists of 13 residues. Germline V gene sequence: CDR1 MGHDK, CDR2 SYGVNS. The CDR3 loop is CASSEGARDEQYF. The DNA of the CDR3 is TGTGCCAGCAGTGAGGGGGCTAGAGACGAGCAGTACTTC.

This clonotype was recorded many times. The V gene is TRBV7-2, the J gene TRBJ2-2; 8 bases map to TRBD2. This CDR3 is 16 amino acids long. Losses at the gene ends were 4 bases for V and 0 bases for J; bases not matched to a gene: 4. The germline V gene has CDR1 SGHTA and CDR2 FQGNSA. Here the CDR3 reads CASSSSGPANTGELFF. The CDR3 DNA sequence: TGTGCCAGCAGCTCTAGCGGGCCTGCGAACACCGGGGAGCTGTTTTTT.

With regard to this clonotype: Since the CDR3 does not end with the conserved phenylalanine or tryptophan, this likely comes from a read error. The genes are TRBV20-1 and TRBJ2-1; the match to TRBD2 covers 13 bases. The CDR3 loop spans 14 amino acids. V dropped 3 bases and J dropped 6; count of bases not matched to a gene: 2. Looked up from germline, CDR1 is DFQATT and CDR2 is SNEGSKA (reference sequence). CDR3: CSARTSGRSNEQFS. The CDR3 bases are TGCAGTGCTAGGACTAGCGGGAGGTCCAATGAGCAGTTCTCC.

This clonotype was counted ten times or more. The chain joins TRBV7-9 to TRBJ1-6; a possible D gene is TRBD1 (6 bases). V was shortened by 0 bases and J by 12 bases, with 15 bases between the two germline ends. Germline V gene sequence: CDR1 SEHNR, CDR2 FQNEAQ (reference sequence). CDR3 length: 15 residues. CDR3 protein: CASSLARTVLGPLHF. DNA for the CDR3: TGTGCCAGCAGCTTAGCCCGGACAGTTTTAGGACCCCTCCACTTT.

This clonotype was detected a few times. A clone one base away is much larger, so this may be a read error. The CDR3 DNA is TGTGTCAGCAGCTTAGGCGTCTTGTCAGGGGTTCCGGGGGAGCTGTTTTTT. Translation gives CVSSLGVLSGVPGELFF. The V call is TRBV7-2, the J call TRBJ2-2; D might be TRBD1 (6 bases). CDR3 size: 17 residues. Germline V lookup: CDR1 SGHTA, CDR2 FQGNSA.

In this sample, this clonotype turned up many times. The chain links TRBV6-6 to TRBJ2-1; 12 positions agree with TRBD2. V shed 6 bases, J shed 7 bases, and the junction held 10 bases outside the gene matches. The CDR3 has 16 residues. From germline, CDR1 is MNHNY and CDR2 SVGAGI (reference sequence). This CDR3 reads CASSRLAGEVVNEQFF. For the CDR3, the DNA is TGTGCCAGCAGCCGACTAGCGGGAGAAGTGGTAAATGAGCAGTTCTTC.

Only a few counts were recorded for this clonotype. This CDR3 reads CASSTRDREPYNEQFF. CDR3 nucleotides: TGTGCCAGTAGTACCCGGGACAGGGAGCCCTACAATGAGCAGTTCTTC. The V gene is TRBV19, the J gene TRBJ2-1, with 9 bases lining up with TRBD1. This CDR3 has 16 residues. The junction had 6 bases not matched to a gene; V was cut back by 4 bases and J by 2 bases. The germline gives CDR1 LNHDA, CDR2 SQIVND (reference sequence).

This clonotype has ten or more counts. V and J are TRBV6-2 or TRBV6-3 and TRBJ2-5, with TRBD1 matching over 7 bases. This CDR3 is built from 15 residues. With 5 bases clipped from V and 5 bases from J, the junction kept 11 bases outside the gene matches. CDR1 is MNHEY and CDR2 is SVGEGT in the germline V gene. CDR3 in DNA: TGTGCCAGCAGTGTACCCCGGACAGGCGAGGAGACCCAGTACTTC. Protein sequence: CASSVPRTGEETQYF.

This chain connects TRBV6-5 to TRBJ2-7, with a possible D match to TRBD1 (5 bases). CDR3 length: 13 amino acids. Germline lookup yields CDR1 MNHEY and CDR2 SVGAGI. Deletions cut 7 bases from V and 2 bases from J, with 12 bases between. CDR3 region: CASKKGQTYEQYF. CDR3 nucleotide sequence: TGTGCCAGCAAAAAAGGACAAACCTACGAGCAGTACTTC.

The table lists this clonotype with many counts. The chain's CDR3 is CSARPAGPNTEAFF. The CDR3 DNA is TGCAGTGCTAGACCGGCAGGGCCTAACACTGAAGCTTTCTTT. The V and J genes are TRBV20-1 and TRBJ1-1, with D tentatively TRBD1 (5 bases). Looked up from germline, CDR1 is DFQATT and CDR2 is SNEGSKA (reference sequence). Trimming stripped 2 bases from V and 2 bases from J, with 12 bases between. The CDR3 covers 14 residues.

This clonotype was detected many times. The V gene is TRBV7-9, the J gene TRBJ2-1; TRBD1 matches 7 bases. The V and J ends lost 2 bases and 4 bases, in that order; junction bases with no gene match: 2. Germline values: CDR1 SEHNR, CDR2 FQNEAQ (reference sequence). The CDR3 is made up of 14 amino acids. The CDR3 sequence: CASSLPDRYNEQFF. CDR3 coding DNA: TGTGCCAGCAGCTTACCGGACAGGTACAATGAGCAGTTCTTC.

This clonotype was seen a handful of times. This may be a read error: a much more frequent sequence differs by one nucleotide. The chain uses TRBV19 and TRBJ2-1, with 10 nucleotides matching TRBD2. CDR1 and CDR2 from the germline V gene are LNHDA and SQIVND (reference sequence). CDR3 size: 16 residues. The CDR3 nucleotides are TGTGCCAGTAGTGCTTATGGACTAGCGGCTTACAAGGAGCAGTTCTTC. Encoded protein: CASSAYGLAAYKEQFF.

V usage is TRBV20-1 and J usage is TRBJ2-1; 7 positions match TRBD2. The CDR3 has 16 amino acids. The V gene end was trimmed by 0 bases and the J gene end by 4 bases; junction bases not matched to a gene: 9. The germline V gene has CDR1 DFQATT and CDR2 SNEGSKA (reference sequence). In DNA form, the CDR3 reads TGCAGTGCTAGAGATGAGGGTAGCGGGCAATACAATGAGCAGTTCTTC. Translated, it gives CSARDEGSGQYNEQFF.

Concerning this clonotype: A read error may be the cause here, since a much bigger clone is one base away. The V call is TRBV20-1, the J call TRBJ2-5; D remains unclear. There are 11 residues in the CDR3. Germline CDR1 reads DFQATT; CDR2 reads SNEGSKA (reference sequence). The CDR3 region has the DNA TGCAGTGCAGCTCCCGAAGAGACCCAGAACTTC. It encodes CSAAPEETQNF.

About this clonotype: A single base separates this from a much larger clone, so it may be a read error. The gene calls are TRBV30 and TRBJ1-1; D uncertain. Germline assignment: CDR1 GTSNPN and CDR2 SVGIG (reference sequence). CDR3 length: 13 amino acids. Here the CDR3 DNA reads TGTGCCTTAGCCTTTCATGCGAACACTGTAGCTTTCTTT. It is translated as CALAFHANTVAFF.

This clonotype was seen ten or more times. The chain joins TRBV20-1 to TRBJ2-5, with TRBD2 matching 8 bases. This CDR3 has 16 amino acids. Looked up from germline, CDR1 is DFQATT and CDR2 is SNEGSKA (reference sequence). V shed 3 bases and J 1 base; nucleotides not matched to a gene: 10. The CDR3 protein is CSASRPGLGGQETQYF. CDR3 in DNA: TGCAGTGCTAGCAGACCGGGACTAGGAGGCCAAGAGACCCAGTACTTC.

Notes on this clonotype: A junction end diverges from the germline sequence, so it may reflect a read error. The chain carries TRBV4-1 and TRBJ1-5; a weak D match, TRBD1 (5 bases). This CDR3 has 14 amino acids. Germline V CDR1 and CDR2: MGHRA, YSYEKL. The CDR3: CASSEGTRYQPLHF. CDR3 DNA: TGCGCCAGCAGCGAAGGGACCCGGTATCAGCCCCTGCATTTT.

Remarks on this clonotype: This sequence is one base from a far larger clone and is likely a read error. V and J are TRBV7-2 and TRBJ1-1, with 8 bases fitting TRBD1. CDR1 is SGHTA, CDR2 FQGNSA, per germline. The CDR3 covers 14 residues. The CDR3 protein is CASTEQGGATEASF. CDR3 coding DNA: TGTGCCAGCACCGAACAGGGGGGGGCCACTGAAGCTTCCTTT.

This clonotype was picked up many times. The V gene is TRBV6-5, the J gene TRBJ2-5; D could derive from TRBD1 or TRBD2 (5 bases each). V was pared by 2 bases and J by 4 bases, with 11 bases between. This CDR3 has 14 amino acids. The V gene's germline CDR1 is MNHEY and CDR2 SVGAGI. The CDR3 bases are TGTGCCAGCAGTTACGATAGTGGGGGAGAGACCCAGTACTTC. It is translated as CASSYDSGGETQYF.

The rearrangement links TRBV29-1 to TRBJ2-1; D could derive from TRBD1 or TRBD2 (5 bases each). The CDR3 spans 14 residues. Between the trimmed V and J ends, which lost 4 bases and 5 bases, there was a span of 15 bases. Germline lookup yields CDR1 SQVTM and CDR2 ANQGSEA. CDR3 protein: CSVGGVNSHNEQFF. Written as DNA, the CDR3 is TGCAGCGTTGGAGGGGTCAATTCTCACAATGAGCAGTTCTTC.

This clonotype was counted ten times or more. V usage is TRBV28 and J usage is TRBJ1-1; D not resolved. Germline V gene lookup returns CDR1 MDHEN and CDR2 SYDVKM. V lost 6 bases to trimming and J lost 4 bases, with 6 bases between them. The CDR3 spans 11 residues. The CDR3 sequence: CASSYSTEAFF. CDR3 coding DNA: TGTGCCAGCAGCTACTCCACTGAAGCTTTCTTT.

This clonotype was detected many times. V is TRBV11-2 and J is TRBJ2-1; D gene unclear. Trimming pared 4 bases from V and 4 bases from J, leaving 20 bases between. The CDR3 length is 17 residues. CDR1 and CDR2 from the germline V gene are SGHAT and FQNNGV. The CDR3 here is CASSSAGQTFHYNEQFF. Here the CDR3 DNA reads TGTGCCAGCAGCTCAGCCGGGCAGACCTTCCATTACAATGAGCAGTTCTTC.

This clonotype appeared many times. V gene TRBV6-6 combines with J gene TRBJ2-1; 8 positions agree with TRBD1. The CDR3 consists of 16 residues. Germline lookup yields CDR1 MNHNY and CDR2 SVGAGI (reference sequence). V shed 0 bases, J shed 5 bases, and the junction held 6 bases outside the gene matches. CDR3: CASSYSSGGRNNEQFF. Written as DNA, the CDR3 is TGTGCCAGCAGTTACTCCTCAGGGGGCCGCAACAATGAGCAGTTCTTC.

At least ten counts were recorded for this clonotype. V usage is TRBV7-9 and J usage is TRBJ1-3; 7 bases map to TRBD1. CDR1 is SEHNR and CDR2 is FQNEAQ in the germline V gene (reference sequence). The CDR3 totals 14 residues. V gave up 2 bases and J gave up 6 bases; unmatched junction bases: 4. The CDR3 nucleotides are TGTGCCAGCAGCTTAACAGGGGCCGTAAACACCATATATTTT. Amino acids: CASSLTGAVNTIYF.

With respect to this clonotype: The junction departs from germline at one end; a sequencing error may be responsible. V is TRBV5-1 and J is TRBJ2-1, with 9 bases lining up with TRBD2. The CDR3 totals 17 residues. Germline values: CDR1 SGHRS, CDR2 YFSETQ. The CDR3 region has the DNA TGCGCCAGCAGCTGGGGGTTAGCGGGAGAGATCAACAACGAGCAGTTCTTC. As protein: CASSWGLAGEINNEQFF.

This clonotype turned up a few times. The V gene is TRBV7-6, the J gene TRBJ2-2; 12 positions match TRBD2. The V gene's germline CDR1 is SGHVS and CDR2 FNYEAQ. The CDR3 runs to 15 residues. V shed 3 bases and J 5 bases; nucleotides not matched to a gene: 1. CDR3 coding DNA: TGTGCCAGCAGCTTCCTAGCGGGAGGGACCGGGGAGCTGTTTTTT. Protein sequence: CASSFLAGGTGELFF.